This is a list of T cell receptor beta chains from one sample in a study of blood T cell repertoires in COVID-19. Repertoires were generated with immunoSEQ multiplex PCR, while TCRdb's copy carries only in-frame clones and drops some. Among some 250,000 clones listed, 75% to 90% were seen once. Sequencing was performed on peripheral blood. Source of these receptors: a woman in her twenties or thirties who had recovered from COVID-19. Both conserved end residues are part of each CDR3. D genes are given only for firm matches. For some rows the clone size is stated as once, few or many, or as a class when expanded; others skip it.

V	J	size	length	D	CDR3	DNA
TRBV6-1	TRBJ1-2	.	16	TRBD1	CASSVGTGTGRYGYTF	TGTGCCAGCAGTGTTGGGACCGGGACAGGGCGCTATGGCTACACCTTC
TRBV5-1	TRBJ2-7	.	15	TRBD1	CASSPGQGVSYEQYF	TGCGCCAGCAGCCCCGGACAGGGGGTCTCCTACGAGCAGTACTTC
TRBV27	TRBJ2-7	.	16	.	CASSLESTRAGDEQYF	TGTGCCAGCAGTTTAGAGTCGACCCGAGCAGGCGACGAGCAGTACTTC
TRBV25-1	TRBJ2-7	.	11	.	CASSDGFEQYF	TGTGCCAGCAGTGACGGGTTCGAGCAGTACTTC
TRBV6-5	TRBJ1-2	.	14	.	CASSPRRGPYGYTF	TGTGCCAGCAGTCCGCGCAGGGGTCCCTATGGCTACACCTTC
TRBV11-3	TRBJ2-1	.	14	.	CASSLAGAYNEQFF	TGTGCCAGCAGCTTAGCGGGGGCCTACAATGAGCAGTTCTTC
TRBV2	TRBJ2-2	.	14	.	CASMGRANTGELFF	TGTGCCAGCATGGGCAGGGCGAACACCGGGGAGCTGTTTTTT
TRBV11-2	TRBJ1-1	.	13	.	CASSLGRNTEAFF	TGTGCCAGCAGCTTAGGGAGGAACACTGAAGCTTTCTTT
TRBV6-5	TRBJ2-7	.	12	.	CASSSPSYEQYF	TGTGCCAGCAGTTCCCCTTCCTACGAGCAGTACTTC
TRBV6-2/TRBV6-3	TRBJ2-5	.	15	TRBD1	CASSQPTGVKETQYF	TGTGCCAGCAGCCAACCGACAGGGGTAAAAGAGACCCAGTACTTC
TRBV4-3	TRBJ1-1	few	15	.	CASSQESRVATEAFF	TGCGCCAGCAGCCAAGAGTCCAGGGTGGCCACTGAAGCTTTCTTT
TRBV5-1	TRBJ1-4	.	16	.	CASSLEGTIDNEKLFF	TGCGCCAGCAGCTTGGAGGGGACAATAGATAATGAAAAACTGTTTTTT
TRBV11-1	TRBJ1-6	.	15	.	CASSLRGFRNSPLHF	TGTGCCAGCAGCTTGAGGGGGTTTCGGAATTCACCCCTCCACTTT
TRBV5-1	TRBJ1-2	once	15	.	CASSLARLHPDGYTF	TGCGCCAGCAGCTTGGCTAGGCTGCATCCAGATGGCTACACCTTC
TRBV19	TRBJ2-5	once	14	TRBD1	CASSRDRGQETQYF	TGTGCCAGTAGTAGGGACAGGGGGCAAGAGACCCAGTACTTC
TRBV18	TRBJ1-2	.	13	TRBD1	CASSHDRGNGYTF	TGTGCCAGCTCACATGACAGGGGCAATGGCTACACCTTC
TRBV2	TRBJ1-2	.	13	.	CASSYTEMEGYTF	TGTGCCAGCAGTTATACAGAGATGGAAGGCTACACCTTC
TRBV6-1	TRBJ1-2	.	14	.	CASSETGIWNGYTF	TGTGCCAGCAGTGAAACAGGGATTTGGAATGGCTACACCTTC
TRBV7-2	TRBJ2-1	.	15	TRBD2	CASSPQAGAYNEQFF	TGTGCCAGCAGCCCCCAAGCGGGGGCTTACAATGAGCAGTTCTTC
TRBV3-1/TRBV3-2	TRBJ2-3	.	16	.	CASSQHGLPRTDTQYF	TGTGCCAGCAGCCAGCACGGACTTCCGCGCACAGATACGCAGTATTTT
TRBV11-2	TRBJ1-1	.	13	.	CASSPQVEAEAFF	TGTGCCAGCAGCCCCCAGGTGGAGGCTGAAGCTTTCTTT
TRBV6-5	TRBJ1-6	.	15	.	CARDAPRRGEDPLHF	TGTGCCAGAGACGCCCCTCGTCGAGGGGAGGATCCCCTCCACTTT
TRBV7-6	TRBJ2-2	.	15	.	CASSPLDIYTGELFF	TGTGCCAGCAGCCCATTGGACATTTACACCGGGGAGCTGTTTTTT
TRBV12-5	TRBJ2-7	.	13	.	CASGLTSEYEQYF	TGTGCTAGTGGTTTGACTAGTGAGTACGAGCAGTACTTC
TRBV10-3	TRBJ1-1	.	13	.	CALQVGQNTEAFF	TGTGCCTTACAGGTAGGGCAGAACACTGAAGCTTTCTTT
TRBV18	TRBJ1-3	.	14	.	CASSPISSGNTIYF	TGTGCCAGCTCACCGATTAGTTCTGGAAACACCATATATTTT
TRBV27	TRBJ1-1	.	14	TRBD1	CASSLNRGNTEAFF	TGTGCCAGCAGTTTGAACAGGGGTAACACTGAAGCTTTCTTT
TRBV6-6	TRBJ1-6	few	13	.	CASSYQGRLGVHF	TGTGCCAGCAGTTACCAAGGGAGGCTAGGAGTCCACTTT
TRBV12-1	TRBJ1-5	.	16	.	CASSHRQSSGHQPQHF	TGTGCCAGCAGCCACAGACAGAGCTCAGGGCATCAGCCCCAGCATTTT